The 27 T cell receptor beta chains below were found in one sample sequenced in a study of CD8+ T cells in alopecia areata. The treatment: oral pan-JAK inhibitor, 5-10 mg twice daily. Extraction and reverse transcription of RNA yielded cDNA as the sequencing template. Clones were sequenced by immunoSEQ multiplex PCR, and TCRdb holds only the in-frame ones, with some missing. The sample lists about 220,000 clones, about 57% occurring once. The sample here was CD4+ T cells sorted from blood, taken at week 4, from a patient treated with tofacitinib. All receptors derive from a human donor with alopecia areata.

V is TRBV6-5 and J is TRBJ2-2, with TRBD2 as a possible D gene (6 bases). V was shortened by 5 bases and J by 7 bases, with 11 bases between the two germline ends. The CDR3 is 13 amino acids. From germline, CDR1 is MNHEY and CDR2 SVGAGI. The CDR3 protein is CASSTSPGGELFF. CDR3 nucleotides: TGTGCCAGCAGTACTAGCCCAGGCGGGGAGCTGTTTTTT.

This sequence joins TRBV5-1 and TRBJ1-2, with 8 bases identical to TRBD1. Germline CDR1 and CDR2: SGHRS and YFSETQ. CDR3 length equals 14 residues. The J segment lost 0 bases and the V segment lost 4 bases, leaving 2 bases of the junction unmatched. The CDR3 sequence is CASSTDRANYGYTF. Written as DNA, the CDR3 is TGCGCCAGCAGCACGGACAGGGCTAACTATGGCTACACCTTC. The full variable domain, with the rest looked up from reference TRBV5-1 and TRBJ1-2, is KAGVTQTPRYLIKTRGQQVTLSCSPISGHRSVSWYQQTPGQGLQFLFEYFSETQRNKGNFPGRFSGRQFSNSRSEMNVSTLELGDSALYLCASSTDRANYGYTFGSGTRLTVV.

The chain joins TRBV29-1 to TRBJ1-4, with D maybe TRBD1 (5 bases). Germline CDR1 SQVTM, CDR2 ANQGSEA. The V end was cut by 4 bases, the J end by 8 bases, with 14 bases between. The CDR3 has 13 amino acids. CDR3 coding DNA: TGCAGCGTTGCTGGCAGGACAACCGAAAAACTGTTTTTT. Translating it yields CSVAGRTTEKLFF.

This chain joins TRBV30 and TRBJ1-2; D perhaps matches TRBD1 (6 bases). This CDR3 region has 13 residues. Trimming removed 0 bases at V and 4 bases at J, with 9 bases between. Germline CDR1 GTSNPN, CDR2 SVGIG (reference sequence). Written as DNA, the CDR3 is TGTGCCTGGAGTGTACAGGGTTTCTATGGCTACACCTTC. Protein sequence: CAWSVQGFYGYTF.

The chain links TRBV7-3 to TRBJ2-2; D remains unclear. Per the germline V gene, CDR1 is SGHTA and CDR2 is FQGTGA. The CDR3 runs to 14 residues. The V end lost 5 bases, the J end lost 2 bases, and 9 bases lay between the germline ends. For the CDR3, the DNA is TGTGCCAGCAGCCACCCTATAAACACCGGGGAGCTGTTTTTT. It is translated as CASSHPINTGELFF.

This sequence joins TRBV5-1 and TRBJ2-3; a weak D match, TRBD1 (6 bases). The CDR3 spans 15 residues. Looked up from germline, CDR1 is SGHRS and CDR2 is YFSETQ. Trimming shortened V by 0 bases and J by 5 bases, and 13 bases separated the two germline ends. As DNA, the CDR3 is TGCGCCAGCAGCTTGGCGCCAGGGGCGGTAGATACGCAGTATTTT. Translating gives CASSLAPGAVDTQYF.

V and J are TRBV27 and TRBJ1-2; D is undetermined. In germline, CDR1 is MNHEY, CDR2 SMNVEV (reference sequence). V was shortened by 3 bases and J by 3 bases, with 8 bases between the two germline ends. The CDR3 runs to 13 residues. The DNA for the CDR3 is TGTGCCAGCAGTTTTGGGAGGGACTATGGCTACACCTTC. Its translation: CASSFGRDYGYTF.

The rearrangement links TRBV5-6 to TRBJ2-7; D is unresolved. The length of the CDR3 is 12 residues. The germline CDR1 and CDR2 sequences are SGHDT and YYEEEE. V lost 4 bases, J lost 2 bases, and 7 bases lay in between. In DNA form, the CDR3 reads TGTGCCAGCAGCCAAACTACCTACGAGCAGTACTTC. It is translated as CASSQTTYEQYF.

The chain carries TRBV6-5 and TRBJ1-6, with unresolved D. From germline, CDR1 is MNHEY and CDR2 SVGAGI. The CDR3 length is 15 residues. Trimming took off 4 bases at V and 7 bases at J, with 14 bases between the two ends. The CDR3 protein is CASSSVDSLNSPLHF. CDR3 in DNA: TGTGCCAGCAGTTCCGTGGACTCCCTGAATTCACCCCTCCACTTT.

The chain links TRBV29-1 to TRBJ2-3, with D uncertain. Per germline, CDR1 SQVTM and CDR2 ANQGSEA. The CDR3 extends over 13 amino acids. Trimming left V 3 bases short and J 2 bases short, with 9 bases between. The CDR3 here is CSVDLKNTDTQYF. CDR3 sequence (DNA): TGCAGCGTTGATCTAAAAAACACAGATACGCAGTATTTT.

The chain couples TRBV30 to TRBJ1-6; 10 nucleotides agree with TRBD1. CDR3 length: 15 amino acids. Germline V CDR1 and CDR2: GTSNPN, SVGIG (reference sequence). V trimming: 2 bases; J trimming: 7 bases; junction bases outside the gene matches: 5. DNA of the CDR3: TGTGCCTGGAGTCCCCCGGGACAGGGGAATTCACCCCTCCACTTT. Its protein is CAWSPPGQGNSPLHF.

The V and J genes are TRBV30 and TRBJ2-3; 10 nucleotides align to TRBD2. This CDR3 has 16 amino acids. Germline V CDR1 and CDR2: GTSNPN, SVGIG (reference sequence). Unmatched junction bases numbered 9, after V lost 1 base and J lost 5 bases. CDR3 residues: CAWSGVAGGLGDTQYF. DNA for the CDR3: TGTGCCTGGAGTGGGGTAGCGGGGGGACTAGGAGATACGCAGTATTTT.

The genes are TRBV7-3 and TRBJ2-3, with a weak D call TRBD2 (6 bases). Trimming took 5 bases from V and 8 from J, leaving 11 bases between them. The CDR3 spans 12 residues. Germline loops: CDR1 SGHTA, CDR2 FQGTGA. CDR3: CASSPLGGTQYF. The CDR3 region has the DNA TGTGCCAGCAGCCCCCTCGGGGGTACGCAGTATTTT. Using reference TRBV7-3 and TRBJ2-3 for the parts outside the CDR3, the full variable domain is GAGVSQTPSNKVTEKGKYVELRCDPISGHTALYWYRQSLGQGPEFLIYFQGTGAADDSGLPNDRFFAVRPEGSVSTLKIQRTERGDSAVYLCASSPLGGTQYFGPGTRLTVL.

V gene TRBV5-1 combines with J gene TRBJ1-4; D gene ambiguous. Trimming removed 4 bases at V and 4 bases at J, with 17 bases between. In germline, CDR1 is SGHRS, CDR2 YFSETQ. The CDR3 contains 16 residues. CDR3: CASSLGSRLHNEKLFF. As DNA, the CDR3 is TGCGCCAGCAGCCTCGGGAGCCGGCTACATAATGAAAAACTGTTTTTT.

This chain joins TRBV29-1 and TRBJ2-6; D is unresolved. The CDR3 is 14 residues long. Trimming took 4 bases from V and 2 from J, leaving 9 bases between them. Germline V CDR1 and CDR2: SQVTM, ANQGSEA. This CDR3 is CSVAATTGANVLTF. In nucleotides, the CDR3 is TGCAGCGTTGCGGCCACAACTGGGGCCAACGTCCTGACTTTC. Drawing the rest from reference TRBV29-1 and TRBJ2-6, the complete variable domain is SAVISQKPSRDICQRGTSLTIQCQVDSQVTMMFWYRQQPGQSLTLIATANQGSEATYESGFVIDKFPISRPNLTFSTLTVSNMSPEDSSIYLCSVAATTGANVLTFGAGSRLTVL.

This sequence joins TRBV7-9 and TRBJ2-2; maybe TRBD1 (6 bases). CDR1 SEHNR and CDR2 FQNEAQ come from the germline V gene (reference sequence). V lost 7 bases to trimming and J lost 3 bases, with 21 bases between them. The CDR3 runs 17 residues. The CDR3 sequence is CASITTGLGRHTGELFF. Written as DNA, the CDR3 is TGTGCCAGCATCACGACAGGACTGGGCCGACACACCGGGGAGCTGTTTTTT.

The chain recombines TRBV5-1 with TRBJ1-6; D is unresolved. The CDR3 runs to 14 residues. V gave up 4 bases and J gave up 3 bases, with 8 bases separating them. The germline gives CDR1 SGHRS, CDR2 YFSETQ. The CDR3 coding sequence is TGCGCCAGCAGCCGCGAGAACTATAATTCACCCCTCCACTTT. As protein: CASSRENYNSPLHF.

V is TRBV7-3 and J is TRBJ2-5; D is possibly TRBD2 (6 bases). The germline V gene encodes CDR1 SGHTA and CDR2 FQGTGA. The CDR3 covers 15 residues. V was trimmed by 1 base and J by 5 bases, leaving 14 bases between them. The CDR3 bases are TGTGCCAGCAGCTTAATGGGAGGAATTGGGGAGACCCAGTACTTC. This translates into CASSLMGGIGETQYF.

This clone was detected only a few times. The gene calls are TRBV7-8 and TRBJ2-1, with 7 bases that match TRBD1. Looked up from germline, CDR1 is SGHVS and CDR2 is FQNEAQ. With 0 bases clipped from V and 0 bases from J, the junction kept 8 bases outside the gene matches. The CDR3 extends over 18 amino acids. The CDR3 sequence: CASSLASLRQGSYNEQFF. CDR3 bases: TGTGCCAGCAGCTTAGCGTCCCTCCGACAGGGCTCCTACAATGAGCAGTTCTTC.

This clone turned up a few times. J is TRBJ2-7 and V is TRBV11-2, with D perhaps TRBD1 or TRBD2 (5 bases each). The ends were cut back, 2 bases at V and 7 bases at J, with 12 bases in the middle. Per germline, CDR1 SGHAT and CDR2 FQNNGV. This CDR3 is 13 amino acids long. DNA of the CDR3: TGTGCCAGCAGCTTAAGAGGGGCGAGAGAGCAGTACTTC. Translating gives CASSLRGAREQYF.

This chain connects TRBV5-6 to TRBJ2-6, with 9 nucleotides matching TRBD1. CDR3 size: 17 residues. With V trimmed by 4 bases and J by 4 bases, 9 bases remained unmatched. The germline CDR1 and CDR2 sequences are SGHDT and YYEEEE. DNA for the CDR3: TGTGCCAGCAGCGGAGGGACAGGGCGGTTAGGGGCCAACGTCCTGACTTTC. Protein product: CASSGGTGRLGANVLTF.

The chain uses TRBV29-1 and TRBJ1-4; D is uncertain. Germline V gives CDR1 SQVTM, CDR2 ANQGSEA. Trimming stripped 7 bases from V and 8 bases from J, with 14 bases between. There are 12 residues in the CDR3. CDR3 sequence (DNA): TGCAGCGCTACTCAAACCGGGGAAAAACTGTTTTTT. Translated: CSATQTGEKLFF.

The rearrangement joins TRBV10-2 to TRBJ1-2; D is undetermined. V was clipped by 4 bases and J by 0 bases, with 6 bases between them. The CDR3 sequence is 13 residues long. Germline V gene data show CDR1 as WSHSY and CDR2 as SAAADI. Written as DNA, the CDR3 is TGCGCCAGCAGTGGGTCAGCTAACTATGGCTACACCTTC. It codes for CASSGSANYGYTF.

The rearrangement links TRBV15 to TRBJ2-3, with D perhaps TRBD2 (6 bases). Germline V gene sequence: CDR1 LNHNV, CDR2 YYDKDF (reference sequence). The germline V and J ends were trimmed by 5 bases and 2 bases, with 14 bases remaining between them. The CDR3 covers 15 residues. The chain's CDR3 is CATSRGNPVTDTQYF. The CDR3 DNA follows: TGTGCCACCAGCCGGGGGAATCCGGTCACAGATACGCAGTATTTT.

This clone is a singleton in its sample. This chain links TRBV5-1 with TRBJ1-6, with 9 positions matching TRBD1. Per the germline V gene, CDR1 is SGHRS and CDR2 is YFSETQ. V was clipped by 1 base and J by 8 bases; unmatched bases: 7. There are 16 residues in the CDR3. The CDR3 here is CASSLSPGTGYSPLHF. For the CDR3, the DNA is TGCGCCAGCAGCTTGAGCCCCGGGACAGGGTATTCACCCCTCCACTTT. Based on the CDR3 plus reference TRBV5-1 and TRBJ1-6, the full variable domain is KAGVTQTPRYLIKTRGQQVTLSCSPISGHRSVSWYQQTPGQGLQFLFEYFSETQRNKGNFPGRFSGRQFSNSRSEMNVSTLELGDSALYLCASSLSPGTGYSPLHFGNGTRLTVT.

The CDR3 reads CATKRDPAVGEQYF. The CDR3 DNA reads TGTGCCACCAAGCGGGACCCGGCAGTGGGTGAGCAGTACTTC. The genes are TRBV27 and TRBJ2-7; the match to TRBD2 covers 7 bases. Trimming took 10 bases from V and 7 from J; bases not matched to a gene: 16. From germline, CDR1 is MNHEY and CDR2 SMNVEV (reference sequence). This CDR3 has 14 residues.

About this clone itself: A read error may account for a junction end that differs from germline. The V and J genes are TRBV29-1 and TRBJ1-1; D perhaps matches TRBD1 (6 bases). Germline CDR1 SQVTM, CDR2 ANQGSEA. The CDR3 spans 13 residues. The CDR3 DNA reads TGCAGCGTGCCACACAGGGAGAACTCTGAAGCTTTCTTT. It encodes CSVPHRENSEAFF. Variable domain in full (rest from reference TRBV29-1 and TRBJ1-1): SAVISQKPSRDICQRGTSLTIQCQVDSQVTMMFWYRQQPGQSLTLIATANQGSEATYESGFVIDKFPISRPNLTFSTLTVSNMSPEDSSIYLCSVPHRENSEAFFGQGTRLTVV.